Given below is one TCR beta chain in context. Its antigen is unidentified. The sample comes from a study of glioma-infiltrating T cells. Study-wide results and caveats: Only very few CDR3 sequences appeared in both tissue and blood. Non-neoplastic patients had below-expected tissue-blood divergence, while all gliomas exceeded expectation.

The iRepertoire nested amplicon-rescue multiplex PCR amplified TCR alpha and beta CDR3s from RNA. Input was about 100-450 ng of tissue mRNA or PBMC total RNA. TCRdb analysed the multiplex PCR reads with MiXCR anew, one entry per CDR3 protein. The sample holds about 5,700 distinct CDR3 sequences, less than 50% seen once. CDR1 is DFQATT and CDR2 is SNEGSKA in the germline V gene (reference sequence). Trimming removed 1 base from V and 0 bases from J, with 16 bases in between. This CDR3 is built from 17 residues. Sample: glioma tissue, nonneoplastic brain tissue, or PBMCs (not recorded which). This clonotype was obtained from a human donor with low-grade glioma or glioblastoma, undergoing nonglioma brain surgery, or in good health (not recorded which). The chain recombines TRBV20-1 with TRBJ1-3, with a tentative D call TRBD1 (5 bases). CDR3 DNA: TGCAGTGCTAGAGCTCCCCAGGGCGATCCCTCTGGAAACACCATATATTTT. It codes for CSARAPQGDPSGNTIYF.